The source of this TCR beta chain is a study of cytomegalovirus exposure and HLA in healthy donors. Findings and caveats of the study: According to the study, 150 to 200 TCR beta chains were cytomegalovirus-associated.

Use of 60 Vbeta and 13 Jbeta primers characterized the PCR. The data were produced by immunoSEQ multiplex PCR, yet TCRdb's version contains in-frame clones alone and is incomplete. The data show 120,000 or so clones, with roughly 68% seen just once and approximately 6% held by the top ten. Between the trimmed V and J ends, which lost 0 bases and 3 bases, there was a span of 6 bases. The CDR3 extends over 14 amino acids. CDR1 and CDR2 (germline): SGHDN, FVKESK. Remarks on this clone: Antigen specificity is unknown.

The V and J genes are TRBV14 and TRBJ2-1, with D perhaps TRBD2 (5 bases). Input material: PBMCs. The TCR originated in a woman aged 45 to 65 in good health and CMV-seropositive. CDR3 nucleotide sequence: TGTGCCAGCAGCCAAGACACTAGCTACAATGAGCAGTTCTTC. It codes for CASSQDTSYNEQFF. Together with reference TRBV14 and TRBJ2-1, the CDR3 gives the full variable domain: EAGVTQFPSHSVIEKGQTVTLRCDPISGHDNLYWYRRVMGKEIKFLLHFVKESKQDESGMPNNRFLAERTGGTYSTLKVQPAELEDSGVYFCASSQDTSYNEQFFGPGTRLTVL.